A single sample is the source of the 22 T cell receptor beta chains below, sequenced in a study of Tregs in tolerant kidney transplant recipients. Repertoires were generated with immunoSEQ multiplex PCR, while TCRdb's copy carries only in-frame clones and drops some. The sample shows around 85,000 clones, more than 85% of them seen only once. The sample was Tregs from blood, taken before the transplant. These receptors all stem from a human donor who received a combined kidney and bone marrow transplant.

The chain employs TRBV19 and TRBJ2-3; D is unresolved. The length of the CDR3 is 13 residues. Trimming shortened V by 1 base and J by 3 bases, and 5 bases separated the two germline ends. Germline V CDR1 and CDR2: LNHDA, SQIVND (reference sequence). CDR3 coding DNA: TGTGCCAGTAGTATAGTTGGAACAGATACGCAGTATTTT. The encoded protein is CASSIVGTDTQYF.

This chain connects TRBV27 to TRBJ2-4, with D unclear. Germline V lookup: CDR1 MNHEY, CDR2 SMNVEV (reference sequence). V lost 0 bases to trimming and J lost 2 bases, with 2 bases between them. The CDR3 is 13 amino acids. The CDR3 is CASSLSPKNIQYF. DNA for the CDR3: TGTGCCAGCAGTTTATCTCCCAAAAACATTCAGTACTTC.

The chain carries TRBV19 and TRBJ2-2, with D possibly TRBD1 on 6 matching bases. The CDR3 runs 14 residues. Germline loops: CDR1 LNHDA, CDR2 SQIVND (reference sequence). Trimming cost V 7 bases and J 6 bases, with 15 bases left between them. Here the CDR3 reads CASTPAAGAGELFF. DNA of the CDR3: TGTGCCAGTACACCCGCGGCAGGGGCCGGGGAGCTGTTTTTT.

Only one count was recorded for this clone. The rearrangement links TRBV2 to TRBJ1-1; perhaps TRBD1 as D (6 bases). The CDR3 loop spans 16 amino acids. The V gene lost 1 base and the J gene lost 1 base, with 13 bases spanning the gap. The V gene's germline CDR1 is SNHLY and CDR2 FYNNEI. This chain's CDR3 is CASSEDNRVPNTEAFF. In DNA form, the CDR3 reads TGTGCCAGCAGTGAAGACAACAGGGTTCCGAACACTGAAGCTTTCTTT.

The chain has TRBV4-3 and TRBJ2-7, with 10 nucleotides matching TRBD2. V was pared by 0 bases and J by 3 bases, with 5 bases of the junction left unmatched. This CDR3 spans 16 amino acids. Germline assignment: CDR1 LGHNA and CDR2 YSLEER. CDR3 amino acids: CASSQDGLAGVYEQYF. The CDR3, as DNA: TGCGCCAGCAGCCAAGATGGGCTAGCGGGAGTCTACGAGCAGTACTTC.

In its sample, this clone was seen once. This chain uses TRBV9 with TRBJ2-5; D could derive from TRBD1 or TRBD2 (5 bases each). V was shortened by 0 bases and J by 3 bases, with 6 bases between the two germline ends. Per germline, CDR1 SGDLS and CDR2 YYNGEE. This CDR3 is 13 amino acids long. The DNA of the CDR3 is TGTGCCAGCAGCGTAGTGGGGGAAGAGACCCAGTACTTC. It yields the protein CASSVVGEETQYF.

The V gene is TRBV4-3, the J gene TRBJ1-3; TRBD1 aligns across 9 bases. CDR3 size: 21 residues. Germline V gene lookup returns CDR1 LGHNA and CDR2 YSLEER. After removal of 6 bases from V and 0 bases from J, the junction contained 21 bases not matched to a gene. Here the CDR3 DNA reads TGCGCCAGCAGTCCATCATCCGGGACAGGGAAGAATACACGCTCTGGAAACACCATATATTTT. Translating gives CASSPSSGTGKNTRSGNTIYF.

V is TRBV25-1 and J is TRBJ1-1, with D unclear. The length of the CDR3 is 11 residues. Germline lookup yields CDR1 MGHDK and CDR2 SYGVNS. V was shortened by 2 bases and J by 5 bases, with 3 bases between the two germline ends. This chain's CDR3 is CASSERTEAFF. In DNA form, the CDR3 reads TGTGCCAGCAGTGAAAGGACTGAAGCTTTCTTT.

This chain connects TRBV5-5 to TRBJ1-1, with no clear D. The germline V and J ends were trimmed by 4 bases and 1 base, with 8 bases remaining between them. The CDR3 is made up of 13 amino acids. Germline assignment: CDR1 SGHKS and CDR2 YYEKEE (reference sequence). The DNA of the CDR3 is TGTGCCAGCAGCCGCGACCGGAACACTGAAGCTTTCTTT. Translating it yields CASSRDRNTEAFF.

Only one count was recorded for this clone. The genes are TRBV5-4 and TRBJ2-1; D gene unclear. The V and J ends lost 3 bases and 2 bases respectively, with 0 bases between them. The CDR3 extends over 11 amino acids. From germline, CDR1 is SGHNT and CDR2 YYREEE (reference sequence). CDR3 protein: CASSSYNEQFF. CDR3 nucleotides: TGTGCCAGCAGCTCCTACAATGAGCAGTTCTTC.

This rearrangement joins TRBV5-1 to TRBJ2-7; 7 bases agree with TRBD2. Germline CDR1 reads SGHRS; CDR2 reads YFSETQ. The trim removed 2 bases at V and 2 bases at J, leaving 10 bases unmatched. The CDR3 contains 16 residues. The CDR3 sequence: CASSFSERDRAYEQYF. The CDR3 nucleotides read TGCGCCAGCAGCTTTAGTGAGCGGGATAGGGCCTACGAGCAGTACTTC.

The V call is TRBV7-2, the J call TRBJ1-2; D is unresolved. The V gene's germline CDR1 is SGHTA and CDR2 FQGNSA. The CDR3 is 14 amino acids. Deletions cut 1 base from V and 4 bases from J, with 10 bases between. Here the CDR3 reads CASSLGMGFYGYTF. CDR3 DNA: TGTGCCAGCAGCTTAGGGATGGGGTTCTATGGCTACACCTTC.

The chain uses TRBV7-3 and TRBJ2-6, with D tentatively TRBD1 (5 bases). This CDR3 region has 18 residues. Germline CDR1 reads SGHTA; CDR2 reads FQGTGA. The ends were cut back, 5 bases at V and 2 bases at J, with 19 bases in the middle. This CDR3 is CASSAPFGRGAGANVLTF. In DNA, the CDR3 is TGTGCCAGCAGCGCACCCTTTGGAAGGGGTGCTGGGGCCAACGTCCTGACTTTC.

The chain has TRBV5-1 and TRBJ2-3, with 11 bases aligning to TRBD2. Germline V gives CDR1 SGHRS, CDR2 YFSETQ. V shed 4 bases, J shed 2 bases, and the junction held 3 bases outside the gene matches. This CDR3 contains 15 residues. The CDR3 sequence is CASSISGGDTDTQYF. In DNA, the CDR3 is TGCGCCAGCAGCATTAGCGGGGGGGACACAGATACGCAGTATTTT.

Points on this clone: This CDR3 fails to terminate in the conserved phenylalanine or tryptophan, so it likely reflects a read error. The chain combines TRBV7-9 with TRBJ2-7; TRBD1 matches 8 bases. V lost 1 base to trimming and J lost 0 bases; unmatched junction nucleotides: 5. Germline CDR1 reads SEHNR; CDR2 reads FQNEAQ (reference sequence). This CDR3 has 16 amino acids. CDR3 nucleotides: TGTGCCAGCAGCTTAGTAGGGACAGGAAGCTCCTACGAGCAGTACCTC. Translating it yields CASSLVGTGSSYEQYL.

The chain couples TRBV19 to TRBJ1-1, with 7 positions matching TRBD1. V gave up 7 bases and J gave up 3 bases; unmatched junction bases: 20. The CDR3 extends over 18 amino acids. Germline assignment: CDR1 LNHDA and CDR2 SQIVND (reference sequence). The CDR3 DNA reads as TGTGCCAGTAACCTTGGACAGGCCCCAAGTAAACAACACACTGAAGCTTTCTTT. Its translation: CASNLGQAPSKQHTEAFF.

This sequence joins TRBV5-8 and TRBJ2-5, with D possibly being TRBD2 (5 bases). The CDR3 runs 15 residues. Germline V gene lookup returns CDR1 SGHTS and CDR2 YDEGEE. V lost 2 bases, J lost 1 base, and 12 bases lay in between. The chain's CDR3 is CASSFGRRAQETQYF. CDR3 in DNA: TGTGCCAGCAGCTTTGGACGGCGGGCCCAAGAGACCCAGTACTTC.

The V gene is TRBV29-1, the J gene TRBJ1-2; 8 positions agree with TRBD1. The CDR3 loop spans 13 amino acids. Germline V lookup: CDR1 SQVTM, CDR2 ANQGSEA. V lost 5 bases to trimming and J lost 10 bases; unmatched junction nucleotides: 12. The DNA of the CDR3 is TGCAGCGTTCCCTCTTGGACAGGGCGTGACTACACCTTC. Translated: CSVPSWTGRDYTF. Full variable domain (remainder filled in from reference TRBV29-1 and TRBJ1-2): SAVISQKPSRDICQRGTSLTIQCQVDSQVTMMFWYRQQPGQSLTLIATANQGSEATYESGFVIDKFPISRPNLTFSTLTVSNMSPEDSSIYLCSVPSWTGRDYTFGSGTRLTVV.

Written as DNA, the CDR3 is TGTGCCAGCAGCTTACAGGTGGTATTGCCCCAGCATTTT. Residues: CASSLQVVLPQHF. The genes are TRBV28 and TRBJ1-5; perhaps TRBD1 as D (5 bases). Germline assignment: CDR1 MDHEN and CDR2 SYDVKM. The CDR3 extends over 13 amino acids. Trimming removed 6 bases from V and 9 bases from J, with 15 bases in between.

As to this clone: This CDR3 is also generated by other DNA sequences in the sample. V gene TRBV28 combines with J gene TRBJ2-7; 10 bases agree with TRBD1. This CDR3 is built from 15 residues. V gave up 2 bases and J gave up 0 bases; unmatched junction bases: 1. Germline CDR1 MDHEN, CDR2 SYDVKM. The CDR3 loop reads CASSLRTGGSYEQYF. Written as DNA, the CDR3 is TGTGCCAGCAGTTTACGGACAGGGGGCTCCTACGAGCAGTACTTC.

This rearrangement joins TRBV29-1 to TRBJ2-5; 8 bases are shared with TRBD2. The DNA end is more similar to TRBJ2-7, so the J call may be wrong. Germline lookup yields CDR1 SQVTM and CDR2 ANQGSEA. The CDR3 covers 16 residues. For the CDR3, the DNA is TGCAGCGTTGAGAGTTCTAGAGCGGGAGAGACCTACGAGCAGTACTTC. Its translation is CSVESSRAGETYEQYF.

V is TRBV19 and J is TRBJ1-5; tentative D call: TRBD1 (5 bases). Germline V gives CDR1 LNHDA, CDR2 SQIVND (reference sequence). Trimming cost V 7 bases and J 3 bases, with 16 bases left between them. This CDR3 is built from 15 residues. CDR3 DNA sequence: TGTGCCAGTACCCCAGAGGGGAGGCCCAATCAGCCCCAGCATTTT. Amino acids: CASTPEGRPNQPQHF.